This record concerns one T cell receptor beta chain sequence. The antigen remains unidentified. The data derive from a study of T cell responses to AZD1222 COVID-19 vaccine. Study-level background: Pooling covered second doses at about 4 or about 12 weeks. Points from the study as a whole: Without day 14 samples, only post-peak T cell repertoires were studied. Spike as a whole was targeted by vaccine-associated CD4 TCRs, dominant at 160-218 and 743-854.

Method: immunoSEQ multiplex PCR; TCRdb's copy keeps in-frame clones and lacks some. The sample includes about 92,000 clones, 80% to 90% of them seen just once. V shed 2 bases and J shed 6 bases, with 10 bases lying between them. CDR3 length: 14 residues. Germline V CDR1 and CDR2: MNHNS, SASEGT. This TCR derives from an adult in good health. Specimen: peripheral blood, collected on day 0 of AZD1222 vaccination. V and J are TRBV6-1 and TRBJ2-2; D unclear. In DNA, the CDR3 is TGTGCCAGCAGTGAATCACGGCTAGCCGGGGAGCTGTTTTTT. Translated: CASSESRLAGELFF.